A selection of T cell receptor beta chains follows, all from one sample in a study of cytomegalovirus exposure and HLA in healthy donors. The table came from immunoSEQ multiplex PCR; TCRdb's copy has only in-frame clones and leaves some out. The sample table sets out 96,000 or so clones. The sequenced material came from PBMCs. The source is a girl aged 10 to 17 in good health and CMV-seropositive. Both conserved end residues are part of each CDR3. Each record gives: D gene, V gene, J gene, CDR3 protein, CDR3 DNA. A D gene is named only where the DNA matches it firmly.

D: -; V: TRBV6-1; J: TRBJ2-2; CDR3: CASSLSSVPGELFF; DNA: TGTGCCAGCAGCCTCTCTAGCGTTCCCGGGGAGCTGTTTTTT
D: -; V: TRBV6-1; J: TRBJ1-2; CDR3: CASSEMGAKRNYGYTF; DNA: TGTGCCAGCAGTGAGATGGGGGCGAAGAGAAACTATGGCTACACCTTC
D: TRBD1; V: TRBV19; J: TRBJ2-1; CDR3: CASSEGASIYEQFF; DNA: TGTGCCAGTAGTGAGGGGGCGTCAATTTATGAGCAGTTCTTC
D: TRBD1; V: TRBV10-3; J: TRBJ2-1; CDR3: CAISEGQGQNEQFF; DNA: TGTGCCATCAGTGAGGGACAGGGACAAAATGAGCAGTTCTTC
D: -; V: TRBV6-5; J: TRBJ1-6; CDR3: CASSYSKTLGSPLHF; DNA: TGTGCCAGCAGTTACTCAAAGACTCTCGGCTCACCCCTCCACTTT
D: -; V: TRBV4-3; J: TRBJ1-1; CDR3: CASSHSPRVSPRGEAFF; DNA: TGCGCCAGCAGCCATTCACCGCGGGTGTCTCCTCGGGGTGAAGCTTTCTTT
D: TRBD1; V: TRBV7-3; J: TRBJ1-2; CDR3: CASSQTGTGTYGYTF; DNA: TGTGCCAGCAGCCAAACCGGGACAGGGACCTATGGCTACACCTTC
D: -; V: TRBV11-2; J: TRBJ1-6; CDR3: CASSYQAGTYAPLHF; DNA: TGTGCCAGCAGCTACCAAGCAGGGACTTACGCACCCCTCCACTTT
D: -; V: TRBV29-1; J: TRBJ1-1; CDR3: CSVASGTEAFF; DNA: TGCAGCGTTGCCAGCGGGACTGAAGCTTTCTTT
D: -; V: TRBV9; J: TRBJ1-1; CDR3: CASSSTLQGLNTEAFF; DNA: TGTGCCAGCAGCTCAACCCTCCAGGGATTGAACACTGAAGCTTTCTTT